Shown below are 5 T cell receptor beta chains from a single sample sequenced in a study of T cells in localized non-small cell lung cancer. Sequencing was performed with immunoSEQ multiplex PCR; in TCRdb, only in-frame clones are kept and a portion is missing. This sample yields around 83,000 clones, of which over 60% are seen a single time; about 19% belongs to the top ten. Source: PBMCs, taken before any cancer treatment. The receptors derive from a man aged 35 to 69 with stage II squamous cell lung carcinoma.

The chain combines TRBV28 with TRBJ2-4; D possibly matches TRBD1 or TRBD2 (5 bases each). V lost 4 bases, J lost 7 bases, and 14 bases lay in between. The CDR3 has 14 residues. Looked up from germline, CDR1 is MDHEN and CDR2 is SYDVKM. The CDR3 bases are TGTGCCAGCAGTTCCCCCCGGGGCCCTAACATTCAGTACTTC. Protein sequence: CASSSPRGPNIQYF.

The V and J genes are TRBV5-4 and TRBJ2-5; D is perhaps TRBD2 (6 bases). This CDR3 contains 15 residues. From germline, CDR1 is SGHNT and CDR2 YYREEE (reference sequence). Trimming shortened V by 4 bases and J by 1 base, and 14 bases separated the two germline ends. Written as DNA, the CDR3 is TGTGCCAGCAGCCGCGGGACTCGGGGCCAAGAGACCCAGTACTTC. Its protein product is CASSRGTRGQETQYF.

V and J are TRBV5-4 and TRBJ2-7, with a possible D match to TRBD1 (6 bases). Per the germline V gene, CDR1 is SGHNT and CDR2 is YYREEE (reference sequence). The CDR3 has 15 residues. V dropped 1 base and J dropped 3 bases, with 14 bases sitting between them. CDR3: CASSLTGSKVYEQYF. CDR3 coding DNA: TGTGCCAGCAGCTTGACAGGGTCGAAGGTCTACGAGCAGTACTTC. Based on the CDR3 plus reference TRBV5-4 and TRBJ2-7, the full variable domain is ETGVTQSPTHLIKTRGQQVTLRCSSQSGHNTVSWYQQALGQGPQFIFQYYREEENGRGNFPPRFSGLQFPNYSSELNVNALELDDSALYLCASSLTGSKVYEQYFGPGTRLTVT.

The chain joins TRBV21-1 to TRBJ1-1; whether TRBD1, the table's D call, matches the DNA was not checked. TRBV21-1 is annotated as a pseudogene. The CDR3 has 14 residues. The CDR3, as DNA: TGTGCCAGCAGCAAGTACCAGGGGACCACTGAAGCTTTCTTT. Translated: CASSKYQGTTEAFF.

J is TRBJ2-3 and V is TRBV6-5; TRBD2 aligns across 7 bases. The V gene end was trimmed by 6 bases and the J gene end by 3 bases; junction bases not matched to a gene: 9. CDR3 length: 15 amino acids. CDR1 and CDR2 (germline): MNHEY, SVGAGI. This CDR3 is CASSSMREWTDTQYF. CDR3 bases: TGTGCCAGCAGCTCGATGCGGGAGTGGACAGATACGCAGTATTTT.